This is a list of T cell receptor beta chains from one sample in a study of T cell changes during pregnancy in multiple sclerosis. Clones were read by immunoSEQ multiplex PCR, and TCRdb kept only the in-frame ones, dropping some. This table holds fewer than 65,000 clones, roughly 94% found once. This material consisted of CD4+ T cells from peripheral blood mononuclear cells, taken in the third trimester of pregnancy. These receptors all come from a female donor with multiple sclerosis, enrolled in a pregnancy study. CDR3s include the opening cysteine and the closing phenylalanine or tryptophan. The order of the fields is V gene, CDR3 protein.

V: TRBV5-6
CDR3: CASSLASGTGNSPLHF

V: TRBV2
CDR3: CASILLAYADNEQFF

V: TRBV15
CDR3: CATSRSGETQYF

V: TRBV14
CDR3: CASSQDTEYEQYF

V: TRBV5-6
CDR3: CASSIRGFGQPQHF

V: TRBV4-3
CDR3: CASSQVRGSGANVLTF

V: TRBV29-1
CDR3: CSAGVSYGYTF

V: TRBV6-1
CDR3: CASSGQGGGNQPQHF

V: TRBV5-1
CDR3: CASSLVGRVQETQYF

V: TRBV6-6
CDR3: CASSLSESVRGPLHF

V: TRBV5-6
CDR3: CASSLDPATVRVYGYTF

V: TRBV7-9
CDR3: CASSSQQGATNEKLFF

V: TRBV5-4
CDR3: CASSRTSGRVTDTQYF

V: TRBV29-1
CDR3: CSSGQGHEQYF

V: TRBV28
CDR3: CASSGGVGRNGYTF

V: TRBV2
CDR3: CASRGDRLNDEQYF

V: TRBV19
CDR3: CASSIDWAVEAFF

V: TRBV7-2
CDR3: CASSSQGDGYTF

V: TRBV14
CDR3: CASSHLGDTRNTEAFF

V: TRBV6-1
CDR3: CASSGGQGPANYGYTF

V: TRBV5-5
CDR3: CASSSQGYSNQPQHF

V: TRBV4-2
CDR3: CASSRGQGVGLVDQPQHF

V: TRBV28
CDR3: CASSTLQQAKLFF

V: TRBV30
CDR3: CAWSASRIAGGGEQFF

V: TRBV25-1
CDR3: CASSEVHFYGYTF

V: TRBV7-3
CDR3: CASSLRGGSTYNEQFF

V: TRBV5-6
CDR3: CASSQTGVMSNTEAFF

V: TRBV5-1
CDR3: CASSLDRSYGYTF

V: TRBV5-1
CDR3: CASSLHGENTEAFF

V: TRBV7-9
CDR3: CASSLEPGLWNEQFF

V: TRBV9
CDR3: CASSVAVNTGELFF

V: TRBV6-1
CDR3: CASDQGRSYEQYF

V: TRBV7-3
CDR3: CASSLTSGIYNEQFF

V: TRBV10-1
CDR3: CASSRPGETQYF

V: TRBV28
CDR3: CASSFPDRGKLETQYF

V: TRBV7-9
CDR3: CASSLTSGRTTETQYF

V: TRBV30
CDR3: CAWSIGGGSPLHF

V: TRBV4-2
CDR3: CASSPAGTSNGELFF

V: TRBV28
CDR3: CASIGGWPLSTDTQYF

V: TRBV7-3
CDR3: CASSFIPADTQYF

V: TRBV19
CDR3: CASKDRENTEAFF